This TCR beta chain originates from a study of kidney transplant recipient with SARS-CoV-2 infection. The CDR3 spans 17 residues. The V gene's germline CDR1 is LGHDT and CDR2 YNNKEL (reference sequence). V dropped 5 bases and J dropped 4 bases, with 23 bases sitting between them. TCRdb re-called the reads with MiXCR, one entry per CDR3 protein. The profile covers 200,000 to 300,000 distinct CDR3 sequences, with less than 35% appearing a single time and roughly 7% taken by the ten largest. This clonotype was picked up many times. The sequence was collected from a male patient aged 25-45 years who had COVID-19 and was a kidney transplant recipient. Some T cells may be graft donor cells. The chain combines TRBV3-1 with TRBJ1-1; D is ambiguous. Sequences were derived from a blood sample, sampled at baseline and between days 110 and 120 from a kidney transplant recipient. CDR3 DNA sequence: TGTGCCAGCAGCATTATTATTCCCATTTCAATTCGCACTGAAGCTTTCTTT. Residues: CASSIIIPISIRTEAFF. The whole variable domain, remainder taken from reference TRBV3-1 and TRBJ1-1, is DTAVSQTPKYLVTQMGNDKSIKCEQNLGHDTMYWYKQDSKKFLKIMFSYNNKELIINETVPNRFSPKSPDKAHLNLHINSLELGDSAVYFCASSIIIPISIRTEAFFGQGTRLTVV.